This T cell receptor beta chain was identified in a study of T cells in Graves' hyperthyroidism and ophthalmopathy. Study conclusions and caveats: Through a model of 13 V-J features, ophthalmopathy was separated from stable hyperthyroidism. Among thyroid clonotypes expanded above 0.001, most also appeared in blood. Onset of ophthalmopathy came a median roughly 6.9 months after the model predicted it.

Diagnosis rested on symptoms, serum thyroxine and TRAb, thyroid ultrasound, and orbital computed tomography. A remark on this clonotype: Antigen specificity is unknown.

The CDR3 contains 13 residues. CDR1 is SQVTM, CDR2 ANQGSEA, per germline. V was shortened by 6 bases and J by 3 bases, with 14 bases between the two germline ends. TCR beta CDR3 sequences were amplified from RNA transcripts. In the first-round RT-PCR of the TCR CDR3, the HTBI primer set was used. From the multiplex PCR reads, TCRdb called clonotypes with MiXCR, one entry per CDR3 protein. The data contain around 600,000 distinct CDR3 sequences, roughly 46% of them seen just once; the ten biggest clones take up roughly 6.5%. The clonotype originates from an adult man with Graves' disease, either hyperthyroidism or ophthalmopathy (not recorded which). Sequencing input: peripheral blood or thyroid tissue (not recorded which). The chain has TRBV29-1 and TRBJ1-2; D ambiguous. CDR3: CSVAVGGYYGYTF. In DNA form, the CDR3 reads TGCAGCGTCGCTGTTGGAGGGTACTATGGCTACACCTTC.